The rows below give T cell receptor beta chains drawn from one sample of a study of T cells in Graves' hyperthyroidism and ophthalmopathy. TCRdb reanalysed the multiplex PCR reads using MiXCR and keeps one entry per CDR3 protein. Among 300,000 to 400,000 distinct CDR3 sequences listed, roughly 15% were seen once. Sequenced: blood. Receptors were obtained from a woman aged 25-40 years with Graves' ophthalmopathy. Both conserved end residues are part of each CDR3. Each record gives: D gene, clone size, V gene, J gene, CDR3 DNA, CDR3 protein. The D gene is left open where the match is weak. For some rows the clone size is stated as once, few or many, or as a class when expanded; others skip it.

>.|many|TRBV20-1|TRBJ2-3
TGCAGTGCTAGAGATTCGGGCACAGATACGCAGTATTTT
CSARDSGTDTQYF
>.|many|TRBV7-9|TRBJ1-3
TGTGCCAGCAGCTTCAGGGTACCGTCCTCCAACTTCTCTGGAAACACCATATATTTT
CASSFRVPSSNFSGNTIYF
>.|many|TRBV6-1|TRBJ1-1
TGTGCCAGCAGCTTCCTCCCCCTAAAGAACACTGAAGCTTTCTTT
CASSFLPLKNTEAFF
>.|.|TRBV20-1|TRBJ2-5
TGCAGTGCTAGCCTACAGGGTTTCGCCGACCAAGAGACCCAGTACTTC
CSASLQGFADQETQYF
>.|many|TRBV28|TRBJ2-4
TGTGCCCATAGGGAAGGAAACATTCAGTACTTC
CAHREGNIQYF
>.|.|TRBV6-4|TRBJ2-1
TGTGCCAGCAGTGGCCGACCGGGGTACAATGAGCAGTTCTTC
CASSGRPGYNEQFF
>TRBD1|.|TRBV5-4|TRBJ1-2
TGTGCCAGCAGCTTGGCCGGGCAGGGGGCAGTTAACTATGGCTACACCTTC
CASSLAGQGAVNYGYTF
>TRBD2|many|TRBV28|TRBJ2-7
TGTGCCAGCAGTCCACCCAGAGCGGGGGGGTACGAGCAGTACTTC
CASSPPRAGGYEQYF
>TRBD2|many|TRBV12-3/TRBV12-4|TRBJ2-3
TGTGCCAGCACCCTAGGCCTAGCGGGGACCACAGATACGCAGTATTTT
CASTLGLAGTTDTQYF
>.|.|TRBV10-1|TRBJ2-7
TGCGCCAGCAGTTTGGGCGTCAGCTCCTACGAGCAGTACTTC
CASSLGVSSYEQYF
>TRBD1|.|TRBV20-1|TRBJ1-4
TGCAGTGCTAGACGGACGCGACAGGGGGATGAAAAACTGTTTTTT
CSARRTRQGDEKLFF
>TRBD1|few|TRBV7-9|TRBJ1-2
TGTGCCAGCAGCTCCACAGGGGGCAGTGGGAATGGCTACACCTTC
CASSSTGGSGNGYTF
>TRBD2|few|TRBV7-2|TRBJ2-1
TGTGCCAGCAGCTCGACCCTTCTAGCGGGGGGGGGGTTCTTC
CASSSTLLAGGGFF
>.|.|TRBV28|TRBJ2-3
TGTGCCAGCAGTTTATTAGGGGGGGGTACTACAGATACGCAGTATTTT
CASSLLGGGTTDTQYF
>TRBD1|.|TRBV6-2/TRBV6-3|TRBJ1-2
TGTGCCAGCAGTGCCGAAATCGGGACAGGGGGCTATGGCTACACCTTC
CASSAEIGTGGYGYTF
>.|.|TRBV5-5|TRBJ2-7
TGTGCCAGCAGTTTACGAGTGGGGGCGTCCACCTACGAGCAGTACTTC
CASSLRVGASTYEQYF
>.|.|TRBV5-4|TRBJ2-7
TGTGCCAGCACCCGAGTCGGGGGAATCAGTTCCTACGAGCAGTACTTC
CASTRVGGISSYEQYF
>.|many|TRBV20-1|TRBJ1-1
TGCAGTGCTAGAGAGGGGACAAGCGAAGCTTTCTTT
CSAREGTSEAFF
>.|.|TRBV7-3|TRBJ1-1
TGTGCCAGCAGCTCCCAGGGAGACGGCACTGAAGCTTTCTTT
CASSSQGDGTEAFF
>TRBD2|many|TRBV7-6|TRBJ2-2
TGTGCCACCGAGGGACTATCAAACACCGGGGAGCTGTTTTTT
CATEGLSNTGELFF
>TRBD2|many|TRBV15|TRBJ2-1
TGTGCCACCAGCAACATCGCGGGGGGCCTCTACAATGAGCAGTTCTTC
CATSNIAGGLYNEQFF
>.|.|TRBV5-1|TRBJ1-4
TGCGCCAGCAGCGGAGAGGGGGAAAAACTGTTTTTT
CASSGEGEKLFF
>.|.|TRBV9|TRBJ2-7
TGTGCCAGCAGCTCAGGGGCTTTTGACGAGCAGTACTTC
CASSSGAFDEQYF
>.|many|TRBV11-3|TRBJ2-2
TGTGCCAGCAGCTTAGGGGGGGTCGTGACCGGGGAGCTGTTTTTT
CASSLGGVVTGELFF
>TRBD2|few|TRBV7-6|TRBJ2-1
TGCGCCAGCAGCTTAGCGGGGACACAGTACAATGAGCAGTTCTTC
CASSLAGTQYNEQFF
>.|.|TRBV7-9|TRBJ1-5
TGTGCCAGCAGCTTAGGTGCGGGCAATCAGCCCCAGCATTTT
CASSLGAGNQPQHF
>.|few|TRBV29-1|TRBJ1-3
TGCAGCGTTGAAACGGAGAGTAGCACCATATATTTT
CSVETESSTIYF